Below, 5 T cell receptor beta chains from the same sample are listed, as sequenced in a study of blood T cell repertoires in COVID-19. Data came from immunoSEQ multiplex PCR; TCRdb stores just in-frame clones and leaves some out. Altogether some 200,000 clones are present, more than 75% being singletons, with the ten largest covering 9.5% to 15%. The sequenced sample was peripheral blood. The receptors were sampled from a human donor in a cohort sampled during active COVID-19.

The table lists this clone with a few counts. The V call is TRBV9, the J call TRBJ2-1, with 12 bases lining up with TRBD2. Germline-derived CDR1 and CDR2 are SGDLS and YYNGEE. V lost 0 bases to trimming and J lost 8 bases; unmatched junction nucleotides: 9. The CDR3 is made up of 17 amino acids. The CDR3 DNA is TGTGCCAGCAGCGTAGGCCTTTCTAGCGGGGGGGCTTATGAGCAGTTCTTC. Protein sequence: CASSVGLSSGGAYEQFF.

The chain combines TRBV5-1 with TRBJ1-3; D unresolved. V dropped 7 bases and J dropped 3 bases, with 20 bases sitting between them. CDR1 and CDR2 from the germline V gene are SGHRS and YFSETQ. The CDR3 covers 16 residues. The CDR3 here is CASSYSAGADGNTIYF. DNA for the CDR3: TGCGCCAGCTCCTATTCGGCAGGTGCAGATGGAAACACCATATATTTT.

Here the CDR3 DNA reads TGTGCCAGCAGCTTAGGAGCCGAAGAAAAACTGTTTTTT. Its translation is CASSLGAEEKLFF. The gene calls are TRBV7-8 and TRBJ1-4; D is undetermined. Trimming shortened V by 1 base and J by 8 bases, and 8 bases separated the two germline ends. CDR3 size: 13 residues. Germline V gives CDR1 SGHVS, CDR2 FQNEAQ.

This clone was seen a single time. The V and J genes are TRBV28 and TRBJ1-3; 7 nucleotides agree with TRBD1. The CDR3 is made up of 16 amino acids. CDR1 and CDR2 (germline): MDHEN, SYDVKM. After removal of 1 base from V and 0 bases from J, the junction contained 3 bases not matched to a gene. The CDR3 here is CASSLLTGSSGNTIYF. In nucleotides, the CDR3 is TGTGCCAGCAGTTTATTGACAGGGTCCTCTGGAAACACCATATATTTT.

The V and J genes are TRBV18 and TRBJ1-2, with a tentative D call TRBD1 (5 bases). Trimming cost V 2 bases and J 8 bases, with 21 bases left between them. Germline V gene sequence: CDR1 KGHSH, CDR2 LQKENI. The CDR3 consists of 16 residues. The CDR3 bases are TGTGCCAGCTCACCAAATGAAGGGGAGGGAGTAGGCGGCTACACCTTC. It specifies CASSPNEGEGVGGYTF.